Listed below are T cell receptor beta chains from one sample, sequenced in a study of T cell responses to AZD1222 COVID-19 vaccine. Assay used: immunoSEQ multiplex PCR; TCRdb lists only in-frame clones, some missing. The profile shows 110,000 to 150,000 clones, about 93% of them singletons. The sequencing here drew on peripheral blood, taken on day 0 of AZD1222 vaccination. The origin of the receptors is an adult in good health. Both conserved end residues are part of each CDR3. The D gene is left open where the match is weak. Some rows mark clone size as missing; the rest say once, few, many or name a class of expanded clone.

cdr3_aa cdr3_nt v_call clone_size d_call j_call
CASSEGLASPYEQYF TGTGCCAGCAGTGAGGGACTAGCTTCTCCCTACGAGCAGTACTTC TRBV2 NA TRBD2 TRBJ2-7
CAISEKLSNSGANVLTF TGTGCCATCAGTGAGAAGCTGTCTAACTCCGGGGCCAACGTCCTGACTTTC TRBV10-3 NA NA TRBJ2-6
CATSAMTNLGTQYF TGTGCCACCAGTGCCATGACTAACCTTGGTACGCAGTATTTT TRBV24-1 NA NA TRBJ2-3
CASSLDGGHGYTF TGTGCCAGCAGCTTAGATGGCGGCCATGGCTACACCTTC TRBV7-9 NA NA TRBJ1-2
CASSLWAHYGYTF TGTGCCAGCAGTTTATGGGCTCACTATGGCTACACCTTC TRBV28 NA NA TRBJ1-2
CASSTAVNTEAFF TGTGCCAGCAGTACGGCGGTTAACACTGAAGCTTTCTTT TRBV12-3/TRBV12-4 NA NA TRBJ1-1
CASSQEVAGTDTQYF TGTGCCAGCAGCCAAGAGGTCGCGGGCACAGATACGCAGTATTTT TRBV3-1/TRBV3-2 NA NA TRBJ2-3
CAWSVGEGAYEQYF TGTGCCTGGAGTGTAGGGGAGGGGGCCTACGAGCAGTACTTC TRBV30 NA NA TRBJ2-7
CASLGLVRETQYF TGTGCCAGCCTAGGATTAGTACGGGAGACCCAGTACTTC TRBV28 NA NA TRBJ2-5
CASSISGRALEQYF TGTGCCAGTAGTATCAGCGGGAGGGCCCTCGAGCAGTACTTC TRBV19 NA TRBD2 TRBJ2-7
CASSQEPGTNEKLFF TGCGCCAGCAGCCAAGAGCCAGGGACTAATGAAAAACTGTTTTTT TRBV4-1 NA NA TRBJ1-4
CASSTMAGRRTMLSYNEQFF TGTGCCAGTAGTACGATGGCGGGTCGACGAACCATGCTGTCCTACAATGAGCAGTTCTTC TRBV19 few NA TRBJ2-1
CASSLDSGSGEKLFF TGTGCCAGCAGCTTAGATTCAGGGAGCGGAGAAAAACTGTTTTTT TRBV11-2 NA NA TRBJ1-4
CASSLRREAGETQYF TGTGCCAGCAGCTTGAGGAGGGAGGCCGGAGAGACCCAGTACTTC TRBV5-4 few NA TRBJ2-5
CAIATGQETQYF TGTGCCATCGCAACGGGACAAGAGACCCAGTACTTC TRBV10-3 NA NA TRBJ2-5
CASSLDVGITYEQYF TGCGCCAGCAGCTTAGATGTTGGCATAACCTACGAGCAGTACTTC TRBV5-1 NA NA TRBJ2-7
CASSLTDRGDGYTF TGTGCCAGCAGTTTAACGGACAGGGGCGATGGCTACACCTTC TRBV27 NA TRBD1 TRBJ1-2
CASSWDFYEQYF TGTGCCAGCAGCTGGGACTTCTACGAGCAGTACTTC TRBV7-9 NA NA TRBJ2-7
CAWSVPGELFF TGTGCCTGGAGTGTACCTGGGGAGCTGTTTTTT TRBV30 once NA TRBJ2-2
CASSLAATSMGTGELFF TGTGCCAGCAGCTTGGCGGCGACTAGCATGGGCACCGGGGAGCTGTTTTTT TRBV5-8 NA TRBD2 TRBJ2-2
CASSVGSGGMNIQYF TGTGCCAGCAGCGTAGGGTCTGGGGGGATGAACATTCAGTACTTC TRBV9 NA NA TRBJ2-4
CANEVAGETEAFF TGTGCCAACGAAGTGGCAGGGGAAACTGAAGCTTTCTTT TRBV2 NA NA TRBJ1-1